This TCR beta chain was sequenced during a study of cytomegalovirus exposure and HLA in healthy donors (dated by TCRdb to 2017 to 2019). Notes on the research overall: In an earlier analysis of 550 to 750 of the donors, roughly 300 Gb of sequence data and 95 million to 130 million unique TCR beta sequences from approximately 180 million T cells were reported. Roughly 300 gigabases of sequencing data and tens of millions of unique TCR sequences were included in an early release covering roughly 600 HLA-typed donors. Of the roughly 400 genotyped donors, over 70% fell in the genetic ancestry cluster associated with self-reported Caucasian donors. The study aimed to test whether cataloging public T cell receptors could reveal signatures of past pathogen exposure. The study profiled the T cell repertoires of hundreds of subjects by immunosequencing and related them to cytomegalovirus serostatus. Besides the first cohort of around 670 subjects, a separate validation cohort made up of about 120 different subjects was used. To predict cytomegalovirus infection status, the study combined high-throughput TCR immunosequencing, statistical association of individual TCRs with disease status, and machine learning. A later analysis re-examined previously published TCR beta repertoires from around 670 donors and added high-resolution HLA genotyping to investigate patterns of TCR occurrence. In the later analysis, no new phenotypic data were used to find candidate immune exposures; instead, reliance was placed on TCR beta sequences and their occurrence across donors. To decide whether each TCR beta V gene segment behaved as functional or pseudogenic, an earlier analysis of 587 of the donors relied on high-throughput TCR beta sequencing. Donor age, sex, ethnicity and CMV serostatus were compiled alongside the repertoire data. A later genetic analysis took genome-wide SNP genotypes for about three fifths of the 666 donors and used that subset as a discovery cohort. All discovery cohort repertoires had been generated using a single sequencing platform. Both class I and class II loci were covered by HLA typing, at four-digit resolution. Typing coverage differed by locus: A, B, C, DRB1 and DQB1 were typed in about 620-630 donors, DQA1 in about 510, DPA1 in 600 to 610, and DPB1 in just under 490. Because of strong linkage in the cohort, roughly 5 DR-DQ haplotypes were treated as single units for association and clustering. Among 300 to 500 genotyped donors of the cohort, an average of roughly 230,000 unique TCR beta nucleotide sequences was sequenced per donor, of which roughly 18% were non-productive.

Summary of the overall study and its limitations: A later analysis associated 15,000 to 20,000 TCR beta sequences with specific HLA alleles at a false discovery rate of 0.05. A further reported finding was that TCR beta sequences accurately predicted the HLA-A and HLA-B alleles for most subjects in the first cohort. Because HLA typing was missing for some donors at each locus, association tests included only the typed subset. Compared with the approximately 710-donor mean, donors in an Asian-associated ancestry cluster had fewer N-insertions in productive TCRs, according to a later genetic analysis. Assigning TCR associations to individual alleles was difficult when HLA alleles, especially DR and DQ, strongly co-occurred. The sequencing pipeline was judged likely to have produced a cluster of highly shared sequence variants as a technical artifact. Linkage disequilibrium might explain the correlated functional status among segregating V segments, but an unknown experimental factor could not be excluded. In vitro tests confirmed that a few of the cytomegalovirus-associated TCR beta chains recognize cytomegalovirus antigens. In the study, 164 TCR beta chains were listed as associated with cytomegalovirus. V-gene and J-gene trimming of TCR beta chains was associated with a missense DCLRE1C variant in a later genetic analysis, and the association was replicated in an independent cohort. In an earlier analysis of 587 of the donors, most TCR beta V segments appeared in productive rearrangements about 87% or about 30% of the time, broadly matching IMGT annotations. In a later analysis, HLA-associated TCR beta chains were found to be more clonally expanded and to have lower generation probabilities than equally common non-associated chains. According to a later analysis, most CMV-associated TCR beta chains appeared to be HLA-restricted, and the HLA associations seemed to be driven largely by CMV exposure. Because the 87-base-pair reads could not distinguish some IMGT-functional V segments, including TRBV6-2 and TRBV6-3, those segments were excluded. Presence/absence analyses assumed roughly uniform sequencing depth across donors, an assumption that may not hold. In a later analysis, TCR association rates were found to vary across HLA loci, with the most associated TCRs seen for DRB1 alleles and the fewest for HLA-C alleles. In a later analysis, several top co-occurrence clusters were reported to appear linked to parvovirus B19, influenza, CMV and Epstein-Barr virus. This cohort had only TCR beta chains sequenced, and the lack of alpha or paired-chain data limited which features could be detected. According to the authors, the approach could potentially be generalized to other disease states and immunological phenotypes. Seventeen rarely observed V segments, including chromosome 9 orphons, were excluded from the earlier analysis of almost 600 of the donors because counts were too low. For the cohort, immune exposure information was limited to CMV serostatus. The classifier was reported to diagnose cytomegalovirus status with high specificity and sensitivity in both the original cohort and the validation cohort. Most TCR sequences were observed very rarely across donors, whereas some public TCRs were present in many individuals.

To note about this clone: Its antigen is not yet known. No quality values exist for individual bases; no much larger clone is one base distant. In the same sample, other DNA sequences code for this CDR3.

Including the terminal cysteine and phenylalanine, the CDR3 comprises 15 residues. Of all the DNA, just the CDR3 is kept, 45 bases in frame from base 1. From the germline V gene (reference sequence), CDR1 is GTSNPN and CDR2 is SVGIG. V was cut back by 0 bases and J by 0 bases, leaving a gap of 9 bases between them. Libraries were built with the immunoSEQ multiplex PCR assay. A mixture of 60 forward primers for TCR Vbeta segments and 13 reverse primers for TCR Jbeta segments was used in the multiplex PCR. The CDR3 region of rearranged TCR beta genes was amplified from genomic DNA by a multiplex PCR assay. On the Illumina HiSeq System, the amplified TCR beta libraries were sequenced as 87-base-pair reads. From the authors' description of their analysis: In a later analysis, about 80 million unique TCR beta chains were counted across the roughly 670 repertoires, and about 10 million of these chains were shared by at least two donors. A nearest-neighbor algorithm error-corrected the raw reads and collapsed the reads into unique sequences, merging closely related sequences to remove PCR and sequencing errors. V, D and J gene segments were assigned by aligning CDR3 sequences to IMGT reference sequences. Each retained sequence needed at least a six-nucleotide match to both a V gene segment and a J gene segment. Rearrangements were called productive when the CDR3 lacked stop codons and stayed in frame with V and J; all others were non-productive. Following IMGT convention, CDR3 was defined as the stretch from the second conserved V-encoded cysteine to the conserved J-encoded phenylalanine. The earlier analysis of approximately 500 of the donors excluded sequences that lacked an unambiguous match to a single V gene segment. An earlier analysis of almost 600 of the donors classified V segments as functional when productive rearrangements were above 56.7% and as segregating when the standard deviation between donors was above 5%. To diagnose cytomegalovirus status from the catalog of TCR beta chain sequences, a statistical classification framework was built. In a later analysis, V and J genes were assigned by comparing TCR nucleotide sequences against IMGT/GENE-DB human TR gene sequences. A later analysis assigned CDR3 sequences and most-parsimonious VDJ recombination scenarios with the TCRdist pipeline. In a later analysis, each TCR beta chain was defined by its CDR3 amino acid sequence together with its V-gene family, and reads without a unique V-gene family were excluded. As a way to deal with suspected cross-contamination and a sequencing artifact, a later analysis dropped hundreds of nucleotide sequences that were highly shared and had low generation probability. A later analysis calculated a clonal expansion index for each public chain from normalized within-repertoire ranks of inferred template counts. In a later analysis, generation probabilities were computed with a VDJ recombination model fitted to out-of-frame rearrangements, and the resulting probabilities were checked against IGoR. In a later analysis, hypergeometric tests were used to score TCR-TCR, TCR-HLA and TCR-CMV co-occurrence, with a repertoire-size bias correction applied to TCR pairs. A later analysis estimated false discovery rates by permuting HLA or CMV assignments 20 times. A later analysis grouped co-occurring TCRs with DBSCAN, adding TCRdist sequence similarity when clustering within HLA-allele-positive subsets. Co-occurrence clustering excluded repertoires with fewer than 30,000 or more than 120,000 public chains, plus five with anomalous nucleotide sharing. What TCRdb holds here is the immuneACCESS table cut down to in-frame rearrangements. Part of the clones is not present; checked against another copy, under half of the missing clones reflect an unresolved V gene, and the others are unexplained. Clone size and the V and J calls come from that table; the DNA yielded D and trimming. The table for this sample lists more than 85,000 clones; about 79% of them were counted only once. Jointly, the top ten make up over 4% of the sample.

The cohort was made up of 666 healthy bone marrow donors. All cohort members were sampled while nominally healthy, although unrecorded immune exposures were likely present. The donor tested CMV seropositive, placing the donor among the 250 to 300 seropositive members of the cohort. A peripheral blood sample was provided by each donor, and peripheral blood mononuclear cells were used for TCR beta sequencing. The Qiagen DNeasy Blood Extraction Kit was used to extract genomic DNA from the blood cell samples. Specimen: PBMCs. The sequence joins TRBV30 to TRBJ2-1; TRBD2 is possibly the D segment (6 matching bases). The receptor comes from a female donor in good health and CMV-seropositive. The CDR3 in this case is CAWSVRGSSYNEQFF. DNA sequence: TGTGCCTGGAGTGTGCGGGGCAGCTCCTACAATGAGCAGTTCTTC.